These 3 T cell receptor beta chains originate from one sample sequenced in a study of T cells after yellow fever vaccination. TCRdb passed the 5' RACE reads through MiXCR, listing each CDR3 protein once. The top ten clones hold 15% to 20% of a sample with hundreds of thousands of distinct CDR3 sequences, 15% to 20% of them seen once. The input for sequencing was PBMCs, taken before the yellow fever booster vaccination. These receptors were collected from a man younger than 35 who received the YFV17D yellow fever vaccine.

This clonotype was found a few times. V and J are TRBV12-3 or TRBV12-4 and TRBJ1-1, with 8 bases that match TRBD1. The CDR3 extends over 14 amino acids. V dropped 5 bases and J dropped 5; count of bases not matched to a gene: 7. The CDR3 loop is CASSAGQGGTEAFF. In nucleotides, the CDR3 is TGTGCCAGCAGTGCCGGACAGGGAGGAACTGAAGCTTTCTTT.

V usage is TRBV5-1 and J usage is TRBJ2-5, with 10 bases fitting TRBD2. V gave up 1 base and J gave up 5 bases; unmatched junction bases: 8. The CDR3 length is 16 residues. Germline CDR1 and CDR2: SGHRS and YFSETQ. CDR3 in DNA: TGCGCCAGCAGCTTGATCCTAGCGGGAGATCAGGAGACCCAGTACTTC. Its protein is CASSLILAGDQETQYF.

This clonotype was seen many times. This rearrangement joins TRBV12-3 or TRBV12-4 to TRBJ1-2; weak D call: TRBD1 (6 bases). The CDR3 runs 13 residues. The V gene lost 4 bases and the J gene lost 7 bases, with 13 bases spanning the gap. The CDR3 region has the DNA TGTGCCAGCAGTTCAGAACAGGGTTTTGGCTACACCTTC. It encodes CASSSEQGFGYTF.